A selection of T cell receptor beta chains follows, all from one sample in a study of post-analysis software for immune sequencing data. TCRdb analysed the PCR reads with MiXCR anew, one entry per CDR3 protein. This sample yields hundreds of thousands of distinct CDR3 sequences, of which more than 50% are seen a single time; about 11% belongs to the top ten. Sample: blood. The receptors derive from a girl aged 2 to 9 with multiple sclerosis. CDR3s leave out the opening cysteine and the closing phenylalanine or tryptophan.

cdr3_aa: ASNSGTGWYIQY
v_call: TRBV6-6

cdr3_aa: ASRTGAEIKQF
v_call: TRBV12-3/TRBV12-4

cdr3_aa: SAKVGRASLSTDTQY
v_call: TRBV29-1

cdr3_aa: ASSSWTGNTEAF
v_call: TRBV12-3/TRBV12-4

cdr3_aa: SVEMVGTGAYGYT
v_call: TRBV29-1

cdr3_aa: ASSDSQTRTRAKY
v_call: TRBV6-1

cdr3_aa: ASSFRTSGPVLRNEQF
v_call: TRBV6-2/TRBV6-3

cdr3_aa: ASSYTGTPRAHNEQF
v_call: TRBV6-5

cdr3_aa: ASSQDLAAGYEQY
v_call: TRBV3-1

cdr3_aa: ASRGVYGYT
v_call: TRBV3-1

cdr3_aa: ASSGTGFGANVLT
v_call: TRBV7-6

cdr3_aa: ASRPGRMSEQF
v_call: TRBV12-3/TRBV12-4

cdr3_aa: ASSFPGNEQF
v_call: TRBV7-2

cdr3_aa: ASSQTSGRLQNIQY
v_call: TRBV5-1

cdr3_aa: ASSLTAEPYGYT
v_call: TRBV12-3/TRBV12-4

cdr3_aa: ASSQGARTEAF
v_call: TRBV3-1

cdr3_aa: ASSFWTGAGNTIY
v_call: TRBV7-2

cdr3_aa: SAVRQGAGTEAF
v_call: TRBV20-1

cdr3_aa: ASSLAAGNYNEQF
v_call: TRBV5-1

cdr3_aa: ASSPWDRGYDYGYT
v_call: TRBV7-9

cdr3_aa: ASSLALNIQY
v_call: TRBV7-2

cdr3_aa: ASSMRAGTGGKQY
v_call: TRBV19

cdr3_aa: ASSVNPWTGRKFTEAF
v_call: TRBV6-1

cdr3_aa: SVESQTGANYGYT
v_call: TRBV29-1

cdr3_aa: SARKAGSYQETQY
v_call: TRBV20-1

cdr3_aa: ASSLDDMQGYEQY
v_call: TRBV5-1

cdr3_aa: SASGQGIYNEQF
v_call: TRBV20-1